This passage covers 12 T cell receptor beta chains from one sample sequenced in a study of blood T cell repertoires in COVID-19. Sequenced by immunoSEQ multiplex PCR; TCRdb stores in-frame clones only, minus some. The table includes fewer than 250,000 clones, roughly nine tenths detected once. Sequenced sample: PBMCs or T cells enriched from blood (not recorded which). The receptors were sampled from a young woman who had recovered from COVID-19.

The chain combines TRBV11-2 with TRBJ2-7, with a tentative D call TRBD1 (6 bases). Germline CDR1 reads SGHAT; CDR2 reads FQNNGV. The CDR3 spans 15 residues. V lost 1 base to trimming and J lost 3 bases, with 13 bases between them. The CDR3, as DNA: TGTGCCAGCAGCTTAGTCCAGGGGAGTTTCTACGAGCAGTACTTC. Translation gives CASSLVQGSFYEQYF.

The chain is built from TRBV5-5 and TRBJ1-4; 7 nucleotides agree with TRBD1. Germline lookup yields CDR1 SGHKS and CDR2 YYEKEE (reference sequence). With V trimmed by 4 bases and J by 3 bases, 3 bases remained unmatched. The CDR3 has 14 residues. CDR3 sequence: CASSPGQANEKLFF. DNA of the CDR3: TGTGCCAGCAGCCCCGGACAGGCTAATGAAAAACTGTTTTTT. Combining the CDR3 with reference TRBV5-5 and TRBJ1-4 gives the whole variable domain DAGVTQSPTHLIKTRGQQVTLRCSPISGHKSVSWYQQVLGQGPQFIFQYYEKEERGRGNFPDRFSARQFPNYSSELNVNALLLGDSALYLCASSPGQANEKLFFGSGTQLSVL.

V usage is TRBV7-8 and J usage is TRBJ1-2; a possible D gene is TRBD1 (6 bases). CDR1 is SGHVS, CDR2 FQNEAQ, per germline. The CDR3 length is 14 residues. Trimming stripped 5 bases from V and 5 bases from J, with 15 bases between. The CDR3 DNA follows: TGTGCCAGCAGCCTCTCCCGGGACACTTATGGCTACACCTTC. Residues: CASSLSRDTYGYTF. Complete variable domain (other parts from reference TRBV7-8 and TRBJ1-2): GAGVSQSPRYKVAKRGQDVALRCDPISGHVSLFWYQQALGQGPEFLTYFQNEAQLDKSGLPSDRFFAERPEGSVSTLKIQRTQQEDSAVYLCASSLSRDTYGYTFGSGTRLTVV.

This chain links TRBV19 with TRBJ1-2, with D possibly being TRBD1 (5 bases). V was clipped by 4 bases and J by 4 bases, with 10 bases between them. Germline V gives CDR1 LNHDA, CDR2 SQIVND (reference sequence). This CDR3 has 13 residues. This CDR3 is CASSRDFLYGYTF. The CDR3 DNA reads as TGTGCCAGTAGTAGGGACTTCCTCTATGGCTACACCTTC.

This chain connects TRBV28 to TRBJ2-1, with 9 bases matching TRBD1. Germline values: CDR1 MDHEN, CDR2 SYDVKM. J lost 6 bases, V lost 1 base, and 10 bases had no gene match. There are 17 residues in the CDR3. CDR3 sequence reads: CASSLFREMTGGNEQFF. CDR3 DNA: TGTGCCAGCAGTTTATTTAGGGAGATGACAGGGGGCAATGAGCAGTTCTTC.

This chain connects TRBV9 to TRBJ2-1; D remains unclear. In germline, CDR1 is SGDLS, CDR2 YYNGEE. Deletions cut 3 bases from V and 7 bases from J, with 11 bases between. This CDR3 region has 13 residues. CDR3 DNA: TGTGCCAGCAGCGCAGACTTGTGGAATGAGCAGTTCTTC. Amino acids: CASSADLWNEQFF.

The chain employs TRBV19 and TRBJ1-4; 8 bases agree with TRBD1. With 4 bases clipped from V and 4 bases from J, the junction kept 2 bases outside the gene matches. From germline, CDR1 is LNHDA and CDR2 SQIVND (reference sequence). CDR3 length: 14 residues. CDR3 sequence reads: CASSTTGGNEKLFF. CDR3 nucleotides: TGTGCCAGTAGTACCACAGGGGGTAATGAAAAACTGTTTTTT.

This chain connects TRBV28 to TRBJ1-1; no clear D gene. The CDR3 loop spans 15 amino acids. Trimming removed 8 bases at V and 8 bases at J, with 24 bases between. CDR1 is MDHEN, CDR2 SYDVKM, per germline. The DNA for the CDR3 is TGTGCCAGCTGGTGGTCGGAGGGCCTTCAGAACGAAGCTTTCTTT. This codes for CASWWSEGLQNEAFF.

This rearrangement joins TRBV30 to TRBJ1-2; D is ambiguous. The CDR3 runs 14 residues. Germline V gene sequence: CDR1 GTSNPN, CDR2 SVGIG (reference sequence). Trimming took off 2 bases at V and 4 bases at J, with 14 bases between the two ends. The CDR3 spells CAWSPTGNPYGYTF. For the CDR3, the DNA is TGTGCCTGGAGTCCCACGGGGAACCCCTATGGCTACACCTTC.

This chain links TRBV15 with TRBJ1-2; 12 bases align to TRBD1. The CDR3 extends over 15 amino acids. Germline-derived CDR1 and CDR2 are LNHNV and YYDKDF (reference sequence). The V segment lost 4 bases and the J segment 6 bases; nucleotides outside the gene matches: 6. CDR3 coding DNA: TGTGCCACCAGCAAGGGGACAGGGGGCGTTCATGGCTACACCTTC. Translating gives CATSKGTGGVHGYTF.

V usage is TRBV2 and J usage is TRBJ1-1, with 7 bases identical to TRBD1. This CDR3 comprises 14 residues. V gave up 6 bases and J gave up 1 base; unmatched junction bases: 5. Germline assignment: CDR1 SNHLY and CDR2 FYNNEI. CDR3 nucleotide sequence: TGTGCCAGCAGGCGGGGACAGTCGAACACTGAAGCTTTCTTT. Translated, it gives CASRRGQSNTEAFF.

V usage is TRBV6-5 and J usage is TRBJ2-3; D is undetermined. V shed 8 bases and J shed 2 bases, with 11 bases lying between them. The CDR3 is 13 amino acids. The V gene's germline CDR1 is MNHEY and CDR2 SVGAGI. CDR3 loop: CASGNRLTDTQYF. The CDR3 DNA reads as TGTGCCAGCGGCAACCGACTCACAGATACGCAGTATTTT.